These 9 T cell receptor beta chains share one sample of origin, sequenced in a study of beta chain features in type 1 diabetes. Reverse transcribing all isolated RNA meant expressed TCRB transcripts were sequenced. Clones were read by immunoSEQ multiplex PCR, and TCRdb kept only the in-frame ones, dropping some. Of fewer than 250,000 clones in the sample, approximately 70% were seen once. Material for sequencing was naive CD4+ T cells from blood. The receptors were gathered from a man aged 30 to 45 in good health.

This rearrangement joins TRBV2 to TRBJ2-7, with 9 positions matching TRBD1. The germline CDR1 and CDR2 sequences are SNHLY and FYNNEI. This CDR3 comprises 15 residues. V gave up 6 bases and J gave up 6 bases; unmatched junction bases: 12. CDR3 sequence (DNA): TGTGCCAGCAGCAAGTTGGTTACAGGGGGCATCGAGCAGTACTTC. Its translation: CASSKLVTGGIEQYF. Together with reference TRBV2 and TRBJ2-7, the CDR3 gives the full variable domain: EPEVTQTPSHQVTQMGQEVILRCVPISNHLYFYWYRQILGQKVEFLVSFYNNEISEKSEIFDDQFSVERPDGSNFTLKIRSTKLEDSAMYFCASSKLVTGGIEQYFGPGTRLTVT.

This chain joins TRBV2 and TRBJ2-5, with D tentatively TRBD1 or TRBD2 (5 bases each). This CDR3 region has 12 residues. Looked up from germline, CDR1 is SNHLY and CDR2 is FYNNEI. V was pared by 6 bases and J by 5 bases, with 10 bases between. CDR3 bases: TGTGCCAGCAGGGGGGATGACGAGACCCAGTACTTC. Amino acid sequence: CASRGDDETQYF.

This clone was counted between two and nine times. The genes are TRBV29-1 and TRBJ2-1; perhaps TRBD1 as D (6 bases). The CDR3 contains 12 residues. Germline V lookup: CDR1 SQVTM, CDR2 ANQGSEA. With 2 bases removed from V and 7 bases from J, the gap between germline ends came to 9 bases. CDR3 residues: CSVESDRNEQFF. CDR3 DNA sequence: TGCAGCGTTGAAAGTGACAGGAATGAGCAGTTCTTC.

The chain carries TRBV28 and TRBJ2-1; no clear D. V was shortened by 2 bases and J by 5 bases, with 7 bases between the two germline ends. The germline V gene has CDR1 MDHEN and CDR2 SYDVKM. The CDR3 is 13 residues long. The CDR3 sequence is CASSLGRDNEQFF. Written as DNA, the CDR3 is TGTGCCAGCAGTTTAGGTCGGGACAATGAGCAGTTCTTC.

This clone was seen a handful of times. The V and J genes are TRBV18 and TRBJ2-3, with 12 bases that match TRBD2. The V gene end was trimmed by 3 bases and the J gene end by 3 bases; junction bases not matched to a gene: 1. There are 15 residues in the CDR3. Germline V lookup: CDR1 KGHSH, CDR2 LQKENI. The CDR3 here is CASSPLAGGTDTQYF. The CDR3 region has the DNA TGTGCCAGCTCACCCCTAGCGGGGGGGACAGATACGCAGTATTTT.

This clone was observed a handful of times. The chain recombines TRBV6-5 with TRBJ2-7; D might be TRBD1 or TRBD2, each matching 5 bases. Germline lookup yields CDR1 MNHEY and CDR2 SVGAGI. This CDR3 region has 11 residues. Trimming stripped 2 bases from V and 7 bases from J, with 6 bases between. The CDR3 spells CASSYGGEQYF. The CDR3 DNA follows: TGTGCCAGCAGTTACGGGGGAGAGCAGTACTTC.

The chain links TRBV30 to TRBJ2-7; D assignment may be TRBD1 or TRBD2 (5 bases each). Trimming shortened V by 4 bases and J by 4 bases, and 17 bases separated the two germline ends. Germline CDR1 is GTSNPN and CDR2 is SVGIG (reference sequence). The CDR3 consists of 14 residues. The CDR3 DNA is TGTGCCTGGATCGGGGCGGAACACCCGTACGAGCAGTACTTC. Translation gives CAWIGAEHPYEQYF.

A few counts support this clone. The CDR3 loop is CAWSPAGARTDTQYF. The CDR3 nucleotides are TGTGCCTGGAGTCCGGCCGGGGCGCGCACAGATACGCAGTATTTT. The chain employs TRBV30 and TRBJ2-3; possibly TRBD1 or TRBD2 for D (5 bases each). Germline CDR1 reads GTSNPN; CDR2 reads SVGIG (reference sequence). Trimming pared 2 bases from V and 1 base from J, leaving 13 bases between. The CDR3 totals 15 residues.

V is TRBV30 and J is TRBJ1-2; no reliable D call. Per the germline V gene, CDR1 is GTSNPN and CDR2 is SVGIG (reference sequence). This CDR3 region has 13 residues. V lost 2 bases and J 3 bases, leaving 10 bases between the germline ends. The CDR3 is CAWSSDGYYGYTF. For the CDR3, the DNA is TGTGCCTGGAGTTCGGACGGATACTATGGCTACACCTTC.